This T cell receptor (beta chain) is from a study of T cells in Graves' hyperthyroidism and ophthalmopathy. This clonotype occurred many times. Germline CDR1 is SGHRS and CDR2 is YFSETQ. Unmatched junction bases numbered 2, after V lost 2 bases and J lost 0 bases. The CDR3 is 14 residues long. The CDR3 regions of TCR beta were amplified from RNA transcripts. A first-round RT-PCR of the TCR CDR3 used the HTBI primer set. One entry per CDR3 protein results from TCRdb running MiXCR on the multiplex PCR reads. The sample includes some 420,000 distinct CDR3 sequences, roughly an eighth of them seen just once.

The chain employs TRBV5-1 and TRBJ2-7; 7 nucleotides match TRBD1. The sequencing sample was made of blood. The receptor comes from a woman under 30 with Graves' hyperthyroidism. The CDR3 nucleotides read TGCGCCAGCAGCTTTGGGGACAGCTCCTACGAGCAGTACTTC. Amino acids: CASSFGDSSYEQYF.